This T cell receptor (beta chain) originates from a study of cytomegalovirus exposure and HLA in healthy donors. CDR1 SGHDT and CDR2 YYEEEE come from the germline V gene. V dropped 3 bases and J dropped 0 bases, with 19 bases sitting between them. The CDR3 runs 18 residues. Notes on this clone: Its antigen is still unknown.

Study observations and caveats: The authors listed 164 TCR beta chains as cytomegalovirus-associated.

Vbeta (60) and Jbeta (13) primers were used in the PCR. Profiled with immunoSEQ multiplex PCR; TCRdb holds only in-frame clones, not every one. The sample consists of roughly 180,000 clones, 75% to 85% of them appearing once. The sequence came from a woman between 50 and 59 years old in good health and CMV-seropositive. The V call is TRBV5-6, the J call TRBJ2-1; perhaps TRBD1 as D (6 bases). What was sequenced was PBMCs. CDR3 sequence (DNA): TGTGCCAGCAGCTACTTAGGGACAACTCTGAGCTCCTACAATGAGCAGTTCTTC. As protein: CASSYLGTTLSSYNEQFF. Complete variable domain (other parts from reference TRBV5-6 and TRBJ2-1): DAGVTQSPTHLIKTRGQQVTLRCSPKSGHDTVSWYQQALGQGPQFIFQYYEEEERQRGNFPDRFSGHQFPNYSSELNVNALLLGDSALYLCASSYLGTTLSSYNEQFFGPGTRLTVL.